A single sample gave rise to the 31 T cell receptor beta chains below, sequenced in a study of vaccination and CD4 T cells after COVID-19. Their antigens are not known. An Oncomine TCR Beta short-read assay was used to sequence the DNA from cultured CD4+ T cells. One entry per CDR3 protein results from TCRdb running MiXCR on the PCR reads. The table lists 20,000 to 25,000 distinct CDR3 sequences, 45% to 60% of them singletons, with 5.5% in the top ten. Treatment noted: 10-day PBMC culture with coronavirus spike peptide pools or control peptides (ViraFEST assay). Sequences were obtained from CD4+ T cells from blood, cultured in vitro. These TCRs come from a human donor who had recovered from COVID-19.

V usage is TRBV11-1 and J usage is TRBJ1-1, with 8 positions matching TRBD1. Looked up from germline, CDR1 is SGHAT and CDR2 is FQDESV (reference sequence). The CDR3 runs 15 residues. V shed 4 bases and J 1 base; nucleotides not matched to a gene: 5. The CDR3 loop reads CASSSATGANTEAFF. CDR3 in DNA: TGTGCCAGCAGCTCAGCGACAGGGGCGAACACTGAAGCTTTCTTT.

The genes are TRBV20-1 and TRBJ2-3; 7 nucleotides match TRBD2. This CDR3 region has 15 residues. The germline V gene has CDR1 DFQATT and CDR2 SNEGSKA (reference sequence). Losses at the gene ends were 5 bases for V and 1 base for J; bases not matched to a gene: 9. The CDR3 loop reads CSAPSTSRRTDTQYF. The DNA for the CDR3 is TGCAGTGCTCCTTCGACTAGCCGACGCACAGATACGCAGTATTTT.

This clonotype was picked up a small number of times. V gene TRBV7-2 combines with J gene TRBJ1-5, with unresolved D. V was shortened by 2 bases and J by 3 bases, with 8 bases between the two germline ends. The CDR3 contains 14 residues. CDR1 and CDR2 (germline): SGHTA, FQGNSA. DNA of the CDR3: TGTGCCAGCAGCTTAACGACACCCAATCAGCCCCAGCATTTT. Translation gives CASSLTTPNQPQHF.

J is TRBJ2-5 and V is TRBV7-2, with 8 bases lining up with TRBD2. The ends lost 2 bases at V and 1 base at J; junction bases unmatched: 6. CDR1 is SGHTA, CDR2 FQGNSA, per germline. CDR3 length equals 16 residues. The CDR3 bases are TGTGCCAGCAGCTTACGATCTGCGGGAGGCCAAGAGACCCAGTACTTC. Amino acid sequence: CASSLRSAGGQETQYF.

V and J are TRBV6-2 or TRBV6-3 and TRBJ2-7; D uncertain. The CDR3 runs to 12 residues. V was cut by 4 bases and J by 3 bases, with 7 bases left in between. Germline CDR1 reads MNHEY; CDR2 reads SVGEGT. The CDR3 reads CASSSRVYEQYF. CDR3 bases: TGTGCCAGCAGTTCCCGGGTCTACGAGCAGTACTTC.

A few counts support this clonotype. The V call is TRBV7-8, the J call TRBJ1-1; possibly TRBD1 for D (5 bases). The CDR3 consists of 16 residues. Germline V gene lookup returns CDR1 SGHVS and CDR2 FQNEAQ. V lost 5 bases and J lost 5, with 21 bases in between. CDR3 nucleotides: TGTGCCAGCAGCCGAGGGAGGGGCAGGGCGGTTACTGAAGCTTTCTTT. This encodes CASSRGRGRAVTEAFF.

This clonotype has just one count. J is TRBJ2-5 and V is TRBV21-1. TRBV21-1 is a pseudogene. The CDR3 contains 17 residues. CDR3 residues: CASSNHLCGSQQETQYF. The CDR3 DNA is TGTGCCAGCAGCAACCATCTCTGTGGAAGTCAACAAGAGACCCAGTACTTC.

The CDR3 DNA follows: TGTGCCAGCAGGATCCCGCGTTCGCGGGTTGGTGAGCAGTTCTTC. Protein product: CASRIPRSRVGEQFF. The rearrangement links TRBV2 to TRBJ2-1; a possible D gene is TRBD2 (5 bases). CDR3 length equals 15 residues. CDR1 and CDR2 from the germline V gene are SNHLY and FYNNEI. V was trimmed by 6 bases and J by 9 bases, leaving 21 bases between them.

The chain carries TRBV27 and TRBJ1-6; no clear D. Trimming removed 4 bases at V and 1 base at J, with 5 bases between. Germline loops: CDR1 MNHEY, CDR2 SMNVEV (reference sequence). This CDR3 is 14 amino acids long. The CDR3 nucleotides are TGTGCCAGCAGTTCGGATTCCTATAATTCACCCCTCCACTTT. Residues: CASSSDSYNSPLHF.

The chain recombines TRBV5-8 with TRBJ1-2; D not resolved. The V end was cut by 1 base, the J end by 5 bases, with 6 bases between. CDR1 and CDR2 (germline): SGHTS, YDEGEE. The CDR3 length is 12 residues. CDR3 protein: CASSLPGYGYTF. CDR3 in DNA: TGTGCCAGCAGCTTGCCCGGGTATGGCTACACCTTC. The whole variable domain, remainder taken from reference TRBV5-8 and TRBJ1-2, is EAGVTQSPTHLIKTRGQQATLRCSPISGHTSVYWYQQALGLGLQFLLWYDEGEERNRGNFPPRFSGRQFPNYSSELNVNALELEDSALYLCASSLPGYGYTFGSGTRLTVV.

The chain recombines TRBV19 with TRBJ2-1; no reliable D call. Germline V gene sequence: CDR1 LNHDA, CDR2 SQIVND (reference sequence). V was clipped by 5 bases and J by 2 bases, with 7 bases between them. The CDR3 is 13 residues long. This chain's CDR3 is CASSAWTYNEQFF. DNA for the CDR3: TGTGCCAGTAGTGCCTGGACCTACAATGAGCAGTTCTTC.

This clonotype has just a few counts. The rearrangement links TRBV5-1 to TRBJ2-5, with TRBD1 matching 10 bases. Losses at the gene ends were 4 bases for V and 5 bases for J; bases not matched to a gene: 11. The CDR3 consists of 16 residues. CDR1 and CDR2 (germline): SGHRS, YFSETQ. Written as DNA, the CDR3 is TGCGCCAGCAGCCATGAGAAGACAGGGGGCAGCGAGACCCAGTACTTC. Encoded protein: CASSHEKTGGSETQYF.

This sequence joins TRBV4-2 and TRBJ2-5, with D tentatively TRBD2 (5 bases). The ends were cut back, 1 base at V and 2 bases at J, with 11 bases in the middle. Germline V gene data show CDR1 as LGHNA and CDR2 as YNFKEQ. The CDR3 contains 15 residues. In DNA form, the CDR3 reads TGTGCCAGCAGCCAAGGGGCCCCGGGGCAAGAGACCCAGTACTTC. This codes for CASSQGAPGQETQYF.

The chain is built from TRBV19 and TRBJ1-2; 9 bases are shared with TRBD1. The CDR3 contains 13 residues. CDR1 and CDR2 from the germline V gene are LNHDA and SQIVND (reference sequence). The V and J ends lost 6 bases and 3 bases, in that order; junction bases with no gene match: 2. DNA for the CDR3: TGTGCCAGTAGCCGGGACAGGGACTATGGCTACACCTTC. Translating gives CASSRDRDYGYTF.

This clonotype was seen a few times. The chain carries TRBV28 and TRBJ2-3; 8 bases line up with TRBD2. The junction had 8 bases not matched to a gene; V was cut back by 6 bases and J by 6 bases. Germline lookup yields CDR1 MDHEN and CDR2 SYDVKM. This CDR3 comprises 14 residues. CDR3 sequence reads: CASRESGSTDTQYF. CDR3 DNA sequence: TGTGCCAGCAGGGAGAGCGGGAGTACGGATACGCAGTATTTT. The variable domain in full, with the rest retrieved from reference TRBV28 and TRBJ2-3, is DVKVTQSSRYLVKRTGEKVFLECVQDMDHENMFWYRQDPGLGLRLIYFSYDVKMKEKGDIPEGYSVSREKKERFSLILESASTNQTSMYLCASRESGSTDTQYFGPGTRLTVL.

The chain couples TRBV28 to TRBJ2-3; D uncertain. Between the trimmed V and J ends, which lost 7 bases and 2 bases, there was a span of 16 bases. Germline V lookup: CDR1 MDHEN, CDR2 SYDVKM. There are 15 residues in the CDR3. The CDR3 nucleotides are TGTGCCAGCACCCCACTTGGGGTTAACACAGATACGCAGTATTTT. Its protein product is CASTPLGVNTDTQYF.

V gene TRBV7-9 combines with J gene TRBJ1-2; D ambiguous. Per germline, CDR1 SEHNR and CDR2 FQNEAQ (reference sequence). The CDR3 runs to 13 residues. Trimming cost V 2 bases and J 8 bases, with 12 bases left between them. Here the CDR3 reads CASSLLTTKGYTF. The CDR3 nucleotides are TGTGCCAGCAGCTTACTGACGACCAAGGGCTACACCTTC.

The V gene is TRBV28, the J gene TRBJ2-2; weak D call: TRBD2 (5 bases). With 5 bases removed from V and 2 bases from J, the gap between germline ends came to 15 bases. CDR1 and CDR2 (germline): MDHEN, SYDVKM. The CDR3 consists of 16 residues. The CDR3 spells CASSPRTFFNTGELFF. The CDR3 bases are TGTGCCAGCAGTCCTCGGACTTTCTTTAACACCGGGGAGCTGTTTTTT. Using reference TRBV28 and TRBJ2-2 for the parts outside the CDR3, the full variable domain is DVKVTQSSRYLVKRTGEKVFLECVQDMDHENMFWYRQDPGLGLRLIYFSYDVKMKEKGDIPEGYSVSREKKERFSLILESASTNQTSMYLCASSPRTFFNTGELFFGEGSRLTVL.

This clonotype has just a few counts. The genes are TRBV12-3 or TRBV12-4 and TRBJ1-5; D call uncertain. The CDR3 has 14 amino acids. The V end was cut by 1 base, the J end by 5 bases, with 9 bases between. CDR3 region: CASSLGHNDQPQHF. The CDR3 nucleotides read TGTGCCAGCAGTTTAGGGCACAACGATCAGCCCCAGCATTTT.

The chain employs TRBV19 and TRBJ2-7; 7 bases match TRBD2. The ends lost 3 bases at V and 2 bases at J; junction bases unmatched: 4. Germline lookup yields CDR1 LNHDA and CDR2 SQIVND (reference sequence). This CDR3 has 14 residues. For the CDR3, the DNA is TGTGCCAGTAGTATTCGCGCGGGGGCCTACGAGCAGTACTTC. It is translated as CASSIRAGAYEQYF.

The chain recombines TRBV7-9 with TRBJ1-2; no clear D gene. The CDR3 has 16 residues. Germline CDR1 SEHNR, CDR2 FQNEAQ (reference sequence). V dropped 5 bases and J dropped 4 bases, with 20 bases sitting between them. Here the CDR3 reads CASSLRSTTSPYGYTF. The CDR3 nucleotides are TGTGCCAGCAGCCTAAGAAGTACAACCAGCCCCTATGGCTACACCTTC.

The V call is TRBV6-2 or TRBV6-3, the J call TRBJ2-7, with 7 bases lining up with TRBD2. Germline V CDR1 and CDR2: MNHEY, SVGEGT. The CDR3 has 14 residues. The J segment lost 7 bases and the V segment lost 5 bases, leaving 11 bases of the junction unmatched. CDR3 DNA: TGTGCCAGCAGTAAGGGGAGGGTGTGGATGGAGCAGTACTTC. Amino acid sequence: CASSKGRVWMEQYF.

In DNA form, the CDR3 reads TGTGCCAGCAGCTTAAGCGGGAAAGGGTATGGCTACACCTTC. Its protein is CASSLSGKGYGYTF. The chain carries TRBV7-2 and TRBJ1-2; D remains unclear. CDR3 length equals 14 residues. Germline V gene lookup returns CDR1 SGHTA and CDR2 FQGNSA. V dropped 2 bases and J dropped 5 bases, with 12 bases sitting between them. Full variable domain (outside the CDR3, taken from reference TRBV7-2 and TRBJ1-2): GAGVSQSPSNKVTEKGKDVELRCDPISGHTALYWYRQSLGQGLEFLIYFQGNSAPDKSGLPSDRFSAERTGGSVSTLTIQRTQQEDSAVYLCASSLSGKGYGYTFGSGTRLTVV.

The sample holds a few counts of this clonotype. This sequence joins TRBV7-2 and TRBJ1-5; the match to TRBD1 covers 7 bases. The length of the CDR3 is 14 residues. Per germline, CDR1 SGHTA and CDR2 FQGNSA. J lost 8 bases, V lost 0 bases, and 4 bases had no gene match. Written as DNA, the CDR3 is TGTGCCAGCAGCTTAGCAGGGGGCCGGGAGCCCCAGCATTTT. Protein sequence: CASSLAGGREPQHF.

This clonotype has a handful of counts. This rearrangement joins TRBV30 to TRBJ1-5, with D perhaps TRBD1 (5 bases). With 2 bases removed from V and 5 bases from J, the gap between germline ends came to 10 bases. This CDR3 is 13 amino acids long. In germline, CDR1 is GTSNPN, CDR2 SVGIG (reference sequence). CDR3 DNA sequence: TGTGCCTGGAGTTCCCAGGGTGATCAGCCCCAGCATTTT. This encodes CAWSSQGDQPQHF. Variable domain in full (rest from reference TRBV30 and TRBJ1-5): SQTIHQWPATLVQPVGSPLSLECTVEGTSNPNLYWYRQAAGRGLQLLFYSVGIGQISSEVPQNLSASRPQDRQFILSSKKLLLSDSGFYLCAWSSQGDQPQHFGDGTRLSIL.

This clonotype was observed a few times. CDR3 region: CASSYLGDRQFF. The CDR3 nucleotides are TGTGCCAGCAGTTACTTGGGCGACCGGCAGTTTTTT. This sequence joins TRBV6-5 and TRBJ1-4; D not certain. Germline CDR1 and CDR2: MNHEY and SVGAGI. Trimming removed 1 base from V and 16 bases from J, with 13 bases in between. There are 12 residues in the CDR3.

The chain couples TRBV29-1 to TRBJ2-5; TRBD2 might be the D (5 bases). Germline loops: CDR1 SQVTM, CDR2 ANQGSEA. Trimming took 4 bases from V and 5 from J, leaving 11 bases between them. The CDR3 is made up of 12 amino acids. CDR3 sequence (DNA): TGCAGCGTTGCTAGCAACGGGGAGACCCAGTACTTC. Its translation is CSVASNGETQYF.

The chain has TRBV24-1 and TRBJ2-5; perhaps TRBD2 as D (6 bases). V lost 5 bases and J lost 1, with 13 bases in between. The CDR3 loop spans 15 amino acids. Germline CDR1 is KGHDR and CDR2 is SFDVKD. CDR3 nucleotide sequence: TGTGCCACCAGTGGTCAGCCGGGACTCCAAGAGACCCAGTACTTC. Its protein is CATSGQPGLQETQYF.

V and J are TRBV7-3 and TRBJ1-1; 7 bases line up with TRBD1. This CDR3 is built from 14 residues. CDR1 SGHTA and CDR2 FQGTGA come from the germline V gene. V dropped 5 bases and J dropped 2; count of bases not matched to a gene: 5. CDR3 nucleotide sequence: TGTGCCAGCAGCCCCGCAGGGGGTAACACTGAAGCTTTCTTT. Its protein is CASSPAGGNTEAFF.

In its sample, this clonotype was seen a few times. The rearrangement links TRBV12-3 or TRBV12-4 to TRBJ2-7; possibly TRBD2 for D (6 bases). The CDR3 consists of 14 residues. Trimming stripped 2 bases from V and 2 bases from J, with 10 bases between. DNA for the CDR3: TGTGCCAGCAGTTTATTGGCTAGCGCCTACGAGCAGTACTTC. Its translation is CASSLLASAYEQYF.

V usage is TRBV12-3 or TRBV12-4 and J usage is TRBJ2-5; 12 bases agree with TRBD1. There are 16 residues in the CDR3. The V gene end was trimmed by 2 bases and the J gene end by 4 bases; junction bases not matched to a gene: 5. The chain's CDR3 is CASSLRGTGGGETQYF. Written as DNA, the CDR3 is TGTGCCAGCAGTTTAAGAGGGACAGGGGGCGGAGAGACCCAGTACTTC.